Reported below is one T cell receptor (beta chain). The sample comes from a study of T cells after yellow fever vaccination. Each CDR3 protein is one row after TCRdb ran MiXCR on the 5' RACE reads. The sample has a few hundred thousand distinct CDR3 sequences; roughly 7% are singletons. Germline CDR1 and CDR2: SGHVS and FQNEAQ. V trimming: 1 base; J trimming: 3 bases; junction bases outside the gene matches: 7. The CDR3 consists of 16 residues. The chain links TRBV7-8 to TRBJ2-5; 8 positions agree with TRBD2. This sample comprised PBMCs, obtained around 45 days after the first yellow fever vaccination. This TCR derives from a young man who received the YFV17D yellow fever vaccine. The CDR3 protein is CASSLGAGEGEETQYF. CDR3 DNA: TGTGCCAGCAGCTTAGGAGCGGGGGAGGGGGAAGAGACCCAGTACTTC.